Many counts were recorded for the clone carrying this TCR beta chain. Its antigen is as yet unknown. MiXCR, run by TCRdb on the multiplex PCR reads, gives a single entry per CDR3 protein. This repertoire shows 200,000 to 250,000 distinct CDR3 sequences, approximately 31% found once; its top ten account for over 1.1%. Axillary draining lymph nodes of breast cancer patients supplied the node samples. The data belong to a study of breast tumors, draining lymph nodes, adjacent tissues. Whole-study findings and limits: The lymph node origin of tumor T cells was framed as consistent with a hypothesis, not demonstrated. Most tumor T cells seemingly derive from lymph node, then expand in tumor. Compared with basal-like, luminal-like tumors shared significantly more repertoire with nontumor tissue.

What was sequenced was axillary lymph node tissue. The clonotype originates from a female donor with breast cancer. Some clones in this sample may be carry-over from other donors' samples.

The CDR3 loop is CSARRREYTGELFF. CDR3 bases: TGCAGTGCCCGACGGCGGGAGTATACCGGGGAGCTGTTTTTT. The rearrangement joins TRBV20-1 to TRBJ2-2; 7 bases line up with TRBD2. With V trimmed by 6 bases and J by 5 bases, 9 bases remained unmatched. CDR1 and CDR2 from the germline V gene are DFQATT and SNEGSKA (reference sequence). The CDR3 has 14 residues.